These T cell receptor beta chains were read from a single sample in a study of cytomegalovirus exposure and HLA in healthy donors. Assay: immunoSEQ multiplex PCR; the TCRdb copy retains only in-frame clones and omits some. The sample has about 110,000 clones, about 70% seen once; the top ten hold approximately 3%. The material sequenced was PBMCs. The origin of the receptors is a man younger than 40 in good health and CMV-seronegative. Both conserved end residues are part of each CDR3. Each record gives: J gene, clone size, V gene, D gene, CDR3 DNA, CDR3 protein. D genes are given only for firm matches. Clone size is not always given. Where it is, it says once, few, many or a class for expanded clones.

>TRBJ1-3|.|TRBV30|.
TGTGCCTGGAGTGCCGGGAGATCTGGAAACACCATATATTTT
CAWSAGRSGNTIYF
>TRBJ1-1|few|TRBV4-2|TRBD1
TGTGCCAGCAGCCAAGATCGGACAGGGGATGAAGCTTTCTTT
CASSQDRTGDEAFF
>TRBJ2-1|.|TRBV6-6|.
TGTGCCAGCAGACCTACTAGTCGGGCGCCCTACAATGAGCAGTTCTTC
CASRPTSRAPYNEQFF
>TRBJ2-5|.|TRBV21-1|.
TGTGCCAGCAGCAAAAGTCCCCGGGGGGAGACGTGGGAGACCCAGTACTTC
CASSKSPRGETWETQYF
>TRBJ2-5|.|TRBV30|.
TGTGCCTGGACGGTCGACAGCCAAGAGACCCAGTACTTC
CAWTVDSQETQYF
>TRBJ1-2|.|TRBV18|.
TGTGCCAGCTCCCTGGACAGCCCGAACTATGGCTACACCTTC
CASSLDSPNYGYTF
>TRBJ1-2|.|TRBV29-1|.
TGCAGCGTTCGGGAGAACGGGGCAGCCTATGGCTACACCTTC
CSVRENGAAYGYTF
>TRBJ2-7|few|TRBV2|TRBD1
TGTGCCAGCAGTTCACAGGGGCTGAACGAGCAGTACTTC
CASSSQGLNEQYF
>TRBJ2-5|once|TRBV28|.
TGTGCCAGCAGTTTTTCAAGCTCAGGCCAAGAGACCCAGTACTTC
CASSFSSSGQETQYF
>TRBJ2-7|.|TRBV29-1|TRBD2
TGCAGCGTTGGACTAGCGGATAGCTCCTACGAGCAGTACTTC
CSVGLADSSYEQYF
>TRBJ1-1|.|TRBV27|.
TGTGCCAGCAGTTTACAGGAAGGAACTGAAGCTTTCTTT
CASSLQEGTEAFF
>TRBJ1-2|.|TRBV6-1|.
TGTGCCAGCAGTGAGGGCCGACAGGCCCCCTATGGCTACACCTTC
CASSEGRQAPYGYTF
>TRBJ2-3|.|TRBV19|TRBD2
TGTGCCAGTAGTGATCGAGCGGGAGCTGAAGATACGCAGTATTTT
CASSDRAGAEDTQYF
>TRBJ2-5|.|TRBV5-6|TRBD1
TGTGCCAGCAGCTTGGTGGGACAGGGGGCTGGGGGAGAGACCCAGTACTTC
CASSLVGQGAGGETQYF
>TRBJ1-2|once|TRBV18|TRBD1
TGTGCCAGCTCACCACCTACCGGGACAGGTACTCACTATGGCTACACCTTC
CASSPPTGTGTHYGYTF
>TRBJ2-3|.|TRBV2|.
TGTGCCAGCAGTCCCAGGGTGCTGACAGATACGCAGTATTTT
CASSPRVLTDTQYF
>TRBJ1-1|few|TRBV28|TRBD1
TGTGCCAGCAGGTCAGGGGGAGCGAGTACTGAAGCTTTCTTT
CASRSGGASTEAFF
>TRBJ2-1|.|TRBV11-2|.
TGTGCCAGCAGCTTGATCCAAGTGGGGGCGGGCAATGAGCAGTTCTTC
CASSLIQVGAGNEQFF
>TRBJ1-1|.|TRBV9|TRBD1
TGTGCCAGCAGCCGGGACAGGGCGGAGACTGAAGCTTTCTTT
CASSRDRAETEAFF
>TRBJ1-1|.|TRBV28|TRBD1
TGTGCCAGCAGAGATTACACCCGACAGGGGACCACTGAAGCTTTCTTT
CASRDYTRQGTTEAFF
>TRBJ2-1|.|TRBV18|TRBD2
TGTGCCAGCTCACGCGAAGCGGGAGTGGGTGAGCAGTTCTTC
CASSREAGVGEQFF
>TRBJ1-2|.|TRBV27|TRBD1
TGTGCCAGCAGTAACAGGGGGCATGGCTACACCTTC
CASSNRGHGYTF
>TRBJ2-7|few|TRBV2|TRBD1
TGTGCCAGAAGAGGGACAGGGCCTGGCGAGCAGTACTTC
CARRGTGPGEQYF
>TRBJ1-2|.|TRBV2|.
TGTGCCAGCAGTGCCGGGATCCAGAACTATGGCTACACCTTC
CASSAGIQNYGYTF
>TRBJ1-1|.|TRBV7-9|.
TGTGCCAGCAGCTTAGGAGGTGTAGGGGATGCTGAAGCTTTCTTT
CASSLGGVGDAEAFF
>TRBJ2-7|.|TRBV18|TRBD2
TGTGCCAGCTCACCAGGACTAGCGGGAGGGGGAAGCGAGCAGTACTTC
CASSPGLAGGGSEQYF
>TRBJ2-7|.|TRBV4-2|TRBD2
TGTGCCAGCAGCCAGTGGGGGGAGGGCTACTCCTACGAGCAGTACTTC
CASSQWGEGYSYEQYF
>TRBJ2-5|.|TRBV20-1|.
TGCAGTGCTAGTAATACAGTTCAGTACTTC
CSASNTVQYF
>TRBJ1-2|.|TRBV4-1|TRBD1
TGCGCCAGCAGCCAAGATCGGTGGGAGAGACAGGGGGCGTTAGGCTATGGCTACACCTTC
CASSQDRWERQGALGYGYTF
>TRBJ2-7|.|TRBV7-2|TRBD1
TGTGCCAGCAGCGACAGAGGACAGGGACGCGAGCAGTACTTC
CASSDRGQGREQYF
>TRBJ1-2|.|TRBV7-3|TRBD1
TGTGCCAGCAGCTTAGGCCGGGACAGGGGGCGCGGGTTGGATGGCTACACCTTC
CASSLGRDRGRGLDGYTF